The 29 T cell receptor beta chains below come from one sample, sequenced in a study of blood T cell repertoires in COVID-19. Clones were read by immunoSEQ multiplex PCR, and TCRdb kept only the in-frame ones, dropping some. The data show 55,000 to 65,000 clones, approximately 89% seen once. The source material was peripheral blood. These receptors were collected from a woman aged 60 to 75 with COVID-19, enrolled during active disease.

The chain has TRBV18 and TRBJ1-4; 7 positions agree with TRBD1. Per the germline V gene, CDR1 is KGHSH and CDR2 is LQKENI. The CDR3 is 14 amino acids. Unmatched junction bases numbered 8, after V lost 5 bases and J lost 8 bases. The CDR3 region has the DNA TGTGCCAGCTCATCAAACAGGGGACAAGAAAAACTGTTTTTT. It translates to CASSSNRGQEKLFF. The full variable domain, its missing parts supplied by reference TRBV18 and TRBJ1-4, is NAGVMQNPRHLVRRRGQEARLRCSPMKGHSHVYWYRQLPEEGLKFMVYLQKENIIDESGMPKERFSAEFPKEGPSILRIQQVVRGDSAAYFCASSSNRGQEKLFFGSGTQLSVL.

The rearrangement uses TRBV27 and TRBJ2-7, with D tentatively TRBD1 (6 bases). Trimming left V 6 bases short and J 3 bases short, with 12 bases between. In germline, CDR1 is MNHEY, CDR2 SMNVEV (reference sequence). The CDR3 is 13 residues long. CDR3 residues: CASSGAGVYEQYF. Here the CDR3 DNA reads TGTGCCAGCAGCGGAGCAGGGGTCTACGAGCAGTACTTC.

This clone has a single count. The CDR3 reads CASSFVPGGQPQHF. The CDR3 DNA is TGTGCCAGCAGTTTCGTCCCGGGAGGTCAGCCCCAGCATTTT. V is TRBV27 and J is TRBJ1-5; D is ambiguous. Germline loops: CDR1 MNHEY, CDR2 SMNVEV (reference sequence). CDR3 length: 14 amino acids. V dropped 3 bases and J dropped 6 bases, with 12 bases sitting between them.

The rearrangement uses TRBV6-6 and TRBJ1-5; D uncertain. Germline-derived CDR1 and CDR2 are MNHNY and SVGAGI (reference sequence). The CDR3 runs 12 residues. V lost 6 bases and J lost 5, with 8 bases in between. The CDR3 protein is CASSGLDQPQHF. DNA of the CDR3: TGTGCCAGCAGCGGGTTGGATCAGCCCCAGCATTTT.

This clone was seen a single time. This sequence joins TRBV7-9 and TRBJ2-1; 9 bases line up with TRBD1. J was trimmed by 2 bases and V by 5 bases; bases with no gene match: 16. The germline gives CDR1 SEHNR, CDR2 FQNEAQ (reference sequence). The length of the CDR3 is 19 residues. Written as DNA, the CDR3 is TGTGCCAGCAGCCACACCGGGACAGGGTCTCTTGGAGCCTACAATGAGCAGTTCTTC. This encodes CASSHTGTGSLGAYNEQFF.

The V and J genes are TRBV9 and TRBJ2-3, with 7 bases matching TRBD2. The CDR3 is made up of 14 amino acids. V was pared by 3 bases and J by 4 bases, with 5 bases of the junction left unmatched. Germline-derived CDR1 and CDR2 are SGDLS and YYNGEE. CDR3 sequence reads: CASSAGLVPDTQYF. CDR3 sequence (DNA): TGTGCCAGCAGCGCAGGACTAGTTCCAGATACGCAGTATTTT. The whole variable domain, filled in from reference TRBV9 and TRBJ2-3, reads DSGVTQTPKHLITATGQRVTLRCSPRSGDLSVYWYQQSLDQGLQFLIQYYNGEERAKGNILERFSAQQFPDLHSELNLSSLELGDSALYFCASSAGLVPDTQYFGPGTRLTVL.

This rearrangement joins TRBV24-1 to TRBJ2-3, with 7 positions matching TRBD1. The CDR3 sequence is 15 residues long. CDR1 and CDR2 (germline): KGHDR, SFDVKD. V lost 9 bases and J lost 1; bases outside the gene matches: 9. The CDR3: CATPPMGTGTDTQYF. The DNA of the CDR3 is TGTGCCACCCCTCCCATGGGGACAGGCACAGATACGCAGTATTTT.

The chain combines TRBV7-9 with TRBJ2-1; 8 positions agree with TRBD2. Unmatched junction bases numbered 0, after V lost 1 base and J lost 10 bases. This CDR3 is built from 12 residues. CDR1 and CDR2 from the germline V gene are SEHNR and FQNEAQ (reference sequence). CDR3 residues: CASSLGGGEQFF. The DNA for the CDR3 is TGTGCCAGCAGCTTAGGCGGGGGGGAGCAGTTCTTC.

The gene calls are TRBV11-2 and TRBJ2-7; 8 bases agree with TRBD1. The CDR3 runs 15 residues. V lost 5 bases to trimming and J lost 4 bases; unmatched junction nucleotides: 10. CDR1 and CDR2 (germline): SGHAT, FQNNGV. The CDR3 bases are TGTGCCAGCAGCCTAAAGGGACAGGTCTCTTACGAGCAGTACTTC. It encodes CASSLKGQVSYEQYF.

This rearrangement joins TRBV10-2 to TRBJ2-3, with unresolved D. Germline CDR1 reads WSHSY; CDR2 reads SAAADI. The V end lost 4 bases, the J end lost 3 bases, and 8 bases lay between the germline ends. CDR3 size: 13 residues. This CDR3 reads CASSGYGTDTQYF. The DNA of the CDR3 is TGCGCCAGCAGTGGATACGGGACAGATACGCAGTATTTT.

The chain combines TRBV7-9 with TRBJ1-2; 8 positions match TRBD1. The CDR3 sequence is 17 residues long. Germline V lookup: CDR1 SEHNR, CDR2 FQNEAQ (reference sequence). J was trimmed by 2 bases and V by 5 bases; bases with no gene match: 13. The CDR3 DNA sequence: TGTGCCAGCAGCCTCTCATTCAGACAGGGGAGGAACTATGGCTACACCTTC. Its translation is CASSLSFRQGRNYGYTF.

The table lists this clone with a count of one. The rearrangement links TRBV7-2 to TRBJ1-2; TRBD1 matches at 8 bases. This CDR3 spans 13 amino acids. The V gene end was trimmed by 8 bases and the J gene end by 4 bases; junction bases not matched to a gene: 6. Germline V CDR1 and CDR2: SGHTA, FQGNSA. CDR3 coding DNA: TGTGCCAGCTCTCTGGACAGGGTCTATGGCTACACCTTC. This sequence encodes CASSLDRVYGYTF. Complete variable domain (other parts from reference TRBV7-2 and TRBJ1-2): GAGVSQSPSNKVTEKGKDVELRCDPISGHTALYWYRQSLGQGLEFLIYFQGNSAPDKSGLPSDRFSAERTGGSVSTLTIQRTQQEDSAVYLCASSLDRVYGYTFGSGTRLTVV.

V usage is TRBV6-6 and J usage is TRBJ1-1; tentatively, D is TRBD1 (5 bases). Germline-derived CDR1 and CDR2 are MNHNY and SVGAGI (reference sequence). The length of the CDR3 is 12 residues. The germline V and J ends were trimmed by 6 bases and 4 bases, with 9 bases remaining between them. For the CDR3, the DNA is TGTGCCAGCAGCGCAGGGTTCACTGAAGCTTTCTTT. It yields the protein CASSAGFTEAFF.

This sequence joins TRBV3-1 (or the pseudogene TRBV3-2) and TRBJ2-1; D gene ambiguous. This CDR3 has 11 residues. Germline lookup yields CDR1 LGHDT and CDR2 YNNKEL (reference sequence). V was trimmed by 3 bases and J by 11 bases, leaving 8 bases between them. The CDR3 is CASSHWRQQFF. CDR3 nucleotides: TGTGCCAGCAGCCATTGGAGACAGCAGTTCTTC.

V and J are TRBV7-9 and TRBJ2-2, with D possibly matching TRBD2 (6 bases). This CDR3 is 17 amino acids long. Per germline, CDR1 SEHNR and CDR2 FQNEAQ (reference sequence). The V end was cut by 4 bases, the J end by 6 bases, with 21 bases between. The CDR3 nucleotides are TGTGCCAGCAGCTCGGGCCCGACTAGAGGTTACCCCGGGGAGCTGTTTTTT. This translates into CASSSGPTRGYPGELFF.

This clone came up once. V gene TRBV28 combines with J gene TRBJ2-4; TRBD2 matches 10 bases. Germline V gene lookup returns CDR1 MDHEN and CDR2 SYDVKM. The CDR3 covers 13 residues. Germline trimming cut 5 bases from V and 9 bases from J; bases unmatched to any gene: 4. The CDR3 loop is CASSTTSGIIQYF. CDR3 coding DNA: TGTGCCAGCAGTACTACTAGCGGGATCATTCAGTACTTC. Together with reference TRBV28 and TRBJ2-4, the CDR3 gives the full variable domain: DVKVTQSSRYLVKRTGEKVFLECVQDMDHENMFWYRQDPGLGLRLIYFSYDVKMKEKGDIPEGYSVSREKKERFSLILESASTNQTSMYLCASSTTSGIIQYFGAGTRLSVL.

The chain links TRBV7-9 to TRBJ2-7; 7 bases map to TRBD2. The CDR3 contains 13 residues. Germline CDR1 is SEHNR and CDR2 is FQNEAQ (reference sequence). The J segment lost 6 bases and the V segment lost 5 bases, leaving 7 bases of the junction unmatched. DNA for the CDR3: TGTGCCAGCAGCGGAGCGGGAACGGCCGAGCAGTACTTC. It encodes CASSGAGTAEQYF.

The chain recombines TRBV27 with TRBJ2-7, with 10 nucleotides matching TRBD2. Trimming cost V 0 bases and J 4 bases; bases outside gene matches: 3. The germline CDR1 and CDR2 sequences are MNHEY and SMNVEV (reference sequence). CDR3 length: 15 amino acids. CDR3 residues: CASSLSSGGEYEQYF. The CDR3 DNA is TGTGCCAGCAGTTTATCGAGCGGGGGGGAGTACGAGCAGTACTTC.

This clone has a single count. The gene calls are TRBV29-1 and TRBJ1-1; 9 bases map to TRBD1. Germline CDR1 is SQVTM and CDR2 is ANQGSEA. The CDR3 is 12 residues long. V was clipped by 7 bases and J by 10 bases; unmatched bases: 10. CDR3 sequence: CSGGTGQRGAFF. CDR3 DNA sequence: TGCAGCGGAGGGACAGGGCAACGGGGAGCTTTCTTT.

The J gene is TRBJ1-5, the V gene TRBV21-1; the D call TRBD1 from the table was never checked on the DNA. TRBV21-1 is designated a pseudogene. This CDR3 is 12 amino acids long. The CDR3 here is CASSKVIQPQHF. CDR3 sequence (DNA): TGTGCCAGCAGCAAAGTCATCCAGCCCCAGCATTTT.

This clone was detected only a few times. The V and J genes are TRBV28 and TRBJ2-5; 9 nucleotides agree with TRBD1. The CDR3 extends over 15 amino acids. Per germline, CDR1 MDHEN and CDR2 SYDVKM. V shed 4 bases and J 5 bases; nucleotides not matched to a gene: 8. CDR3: CASSSDPDRGETQYF. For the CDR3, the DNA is TGTGCCAGCAGTTCAGATCCCGACAGGGGGGAGACCCAGTACTTC.

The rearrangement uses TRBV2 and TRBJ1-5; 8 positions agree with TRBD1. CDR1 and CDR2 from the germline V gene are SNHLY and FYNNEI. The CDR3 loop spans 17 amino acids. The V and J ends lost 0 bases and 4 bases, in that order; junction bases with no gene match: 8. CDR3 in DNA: TGTGCCAGCAGTGAAGCGACGGACAGGGCGGGGAATCAGCCCCAGCATTTT. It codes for CASSEATDRAGNQPQHF.

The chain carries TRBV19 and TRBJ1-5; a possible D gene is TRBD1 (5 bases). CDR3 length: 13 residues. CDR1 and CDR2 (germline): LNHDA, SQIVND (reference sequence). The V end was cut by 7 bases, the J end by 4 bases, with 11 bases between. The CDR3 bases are TGTGCCAGTACCCAGGGAGGGAATCAGCCCCAGCATTTT. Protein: CASTQGGNQPQHF.

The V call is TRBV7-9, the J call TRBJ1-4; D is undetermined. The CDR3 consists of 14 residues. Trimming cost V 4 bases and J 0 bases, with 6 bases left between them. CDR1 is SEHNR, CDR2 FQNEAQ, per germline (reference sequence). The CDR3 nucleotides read TGTGCCAGCAGCTCGACAACAACTAATGAAAAACTGTTTTTT. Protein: CASSSTTTNEKLFF.

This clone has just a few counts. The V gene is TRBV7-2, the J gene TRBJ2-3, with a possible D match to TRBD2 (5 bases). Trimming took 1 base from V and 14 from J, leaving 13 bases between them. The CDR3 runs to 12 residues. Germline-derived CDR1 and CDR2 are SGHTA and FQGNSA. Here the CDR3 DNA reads TGTGCCAGCAGCTTAGGAGGTGAGCGGAGGTATTTT. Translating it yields CASSLGGERRYF.

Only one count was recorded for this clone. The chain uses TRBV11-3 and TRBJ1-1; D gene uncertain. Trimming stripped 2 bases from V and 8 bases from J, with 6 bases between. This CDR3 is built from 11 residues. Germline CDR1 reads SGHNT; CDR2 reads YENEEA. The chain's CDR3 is CASSLSFEAFF. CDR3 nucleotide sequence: TGTGCCAGCAGCTTATCTTTCGAAGCTTTCTTT.

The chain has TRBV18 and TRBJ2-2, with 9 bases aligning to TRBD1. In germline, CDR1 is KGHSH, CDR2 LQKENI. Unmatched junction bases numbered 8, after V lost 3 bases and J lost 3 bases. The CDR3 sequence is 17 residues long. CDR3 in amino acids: CASSPNRDREYTGELFF. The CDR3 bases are TGTGCCAGCTCACCGAATCGGGACAGGGAGTACACCGGGGAGCTGTTTTTT.

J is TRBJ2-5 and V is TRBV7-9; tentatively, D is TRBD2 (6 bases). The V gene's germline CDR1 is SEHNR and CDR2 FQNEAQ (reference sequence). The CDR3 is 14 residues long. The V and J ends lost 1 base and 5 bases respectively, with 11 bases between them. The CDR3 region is CASSLVGAGETQYF. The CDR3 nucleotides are TGTGCCAGCAGCTTAGTAGGGGCGGGGGAGACCCAGTACTTC.

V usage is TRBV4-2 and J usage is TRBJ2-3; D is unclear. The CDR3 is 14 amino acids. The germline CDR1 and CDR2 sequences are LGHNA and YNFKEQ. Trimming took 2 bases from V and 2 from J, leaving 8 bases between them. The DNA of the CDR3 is TGTGCCAGCAGCCAATTAGATAACACAGATACGCAGTATTTT. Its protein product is CASSQLDNTDTQYF.